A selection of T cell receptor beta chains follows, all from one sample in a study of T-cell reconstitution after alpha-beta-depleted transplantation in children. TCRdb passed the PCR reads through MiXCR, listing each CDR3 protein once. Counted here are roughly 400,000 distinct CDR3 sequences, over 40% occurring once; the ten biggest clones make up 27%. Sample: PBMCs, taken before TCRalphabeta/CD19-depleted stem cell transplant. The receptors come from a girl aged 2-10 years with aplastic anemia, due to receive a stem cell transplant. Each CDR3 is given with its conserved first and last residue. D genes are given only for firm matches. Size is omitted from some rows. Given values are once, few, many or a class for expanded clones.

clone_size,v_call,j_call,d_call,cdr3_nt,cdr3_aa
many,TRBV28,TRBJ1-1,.,TGTGCCAGCAGCCATCTCAACCTCGGAGGAGGGAACACTGAAGCTTTCTTT,CASSHLNLGGGNTEAFF
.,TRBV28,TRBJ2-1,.,TGTGCCAGCACGAGACTGGATGGGCACAATGAGCAGTTCTTC,CASTRLDGHNEQFF
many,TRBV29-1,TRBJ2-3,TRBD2,TGCAGCGCCCCAAGTCGTAGCGGGAGGACAGATACGCAGTATTTT,CSAPSRSGRTDTQYF
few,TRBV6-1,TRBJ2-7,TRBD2,TGTGCCAGCAGAAAGACTAGCGGAACCTACGAGCAGTACTTC,CASRKTSGTYEQYF
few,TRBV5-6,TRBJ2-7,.,TGTGCCAGCAGCTTCACTAAAGGGGAGCAGTACTTC,CASSFTKGEQYF
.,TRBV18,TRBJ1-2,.,TGTGCCAGCTCCCGGACATGGTCACTCTATGGCTACACCTTC,CASSRTWSLYGYTF
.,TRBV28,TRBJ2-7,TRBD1,TGTGCCACCCTAAACAGGGGCAGCTCCTACGAGCAGTACTTC,CATLNRGSSYEQYF
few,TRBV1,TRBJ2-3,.,TGCACCAGCAGCCAAGGCAAGCCCCCAGCTAGCGGGAGGGCCAATTATACGCAGTATTTT,CTSSQGKPPASGRANYTQYF
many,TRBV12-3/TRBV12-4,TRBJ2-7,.,TGTGCCAGCAGTTTGGTTAGGGGAGAGCAGTACTTC,CASSLVRGEQYF
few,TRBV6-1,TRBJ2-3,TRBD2,TGTGCCAGCATCTCGAGCGGGGGGGCCTGGGATACGCAGTATTTT,CASISSGGAWDTQYF
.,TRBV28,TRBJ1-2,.,TGTGCCAGCAGTTTACCCTTCTATGGCTACACCTTC,CASSLPFYGYTF
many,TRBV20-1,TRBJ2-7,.,TGCAGTGCTATCCGTTCGGGCCACGAGCAGTACTTC,CSAIRSGHEQYF
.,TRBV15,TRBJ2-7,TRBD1,TGTGCCACCAGCAGAGATGGAGGCAGGGGGCGAGGTGAGCAGTACTTC,CATSRDGGRGRGEQYF